This TCR beta chain was recorded in a study of immune evolution from preneoplasia to lung adenocarcinoma. Study results and limitations: Top clone share appeared to fall from AAH through AIS, MIA, adenocarcinoma.

This clone was detected only a few times. The antigen remains unidentified. Measured with immunoSEQ multiplex PCR; TCRdb has only the in-frame clones, and not every one. The sample has around 13,000 clones, roughly 78% seen once. V lost 0 bases, J lost 5 bases, and 12 bases lay in between. The CDR3 is made up of 14 amino acids. Germline V gene data show CDR1 as SGDLS and CDR2 as YYNGEE. The chain carries TRBV9 and TRBJ2-7; TRBD2 might be the D (6 bases). The sequencing sample was made of FFPE minimally invasive lung adenocarcinoma tissue. This sequence originates from a person aged 70 to 85 with lung adenocarcinoma. This CDR3 reads CASSVGWGEDEQYF. The CDR3 bases are TGTGCCAGCAGCGTAGGGTGGGGGGAGGACGAGCAGTACTTC.